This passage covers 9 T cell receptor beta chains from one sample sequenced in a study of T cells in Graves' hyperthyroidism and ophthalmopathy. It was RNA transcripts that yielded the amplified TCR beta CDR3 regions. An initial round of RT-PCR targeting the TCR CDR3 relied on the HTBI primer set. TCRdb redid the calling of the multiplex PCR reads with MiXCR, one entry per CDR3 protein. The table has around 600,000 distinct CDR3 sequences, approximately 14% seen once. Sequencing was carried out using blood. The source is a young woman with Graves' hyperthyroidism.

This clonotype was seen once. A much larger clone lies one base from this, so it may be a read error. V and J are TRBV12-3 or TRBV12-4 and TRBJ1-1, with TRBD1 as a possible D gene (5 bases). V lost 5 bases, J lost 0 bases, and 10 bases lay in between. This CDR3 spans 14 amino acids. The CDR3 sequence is CASSERGMNTEAFF. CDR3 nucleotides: TGTGCCAGCAGTGAACGGGGGATGAACACTGAAGCTTTCTTT.

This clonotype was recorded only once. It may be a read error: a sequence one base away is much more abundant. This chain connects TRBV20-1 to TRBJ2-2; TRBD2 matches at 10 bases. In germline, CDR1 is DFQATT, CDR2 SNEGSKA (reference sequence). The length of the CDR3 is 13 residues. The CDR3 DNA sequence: TGCGGTGCTAGCGGGAGGAACACCGGGGAGCTGTTTTTT. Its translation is CGASGRNTGELFF.

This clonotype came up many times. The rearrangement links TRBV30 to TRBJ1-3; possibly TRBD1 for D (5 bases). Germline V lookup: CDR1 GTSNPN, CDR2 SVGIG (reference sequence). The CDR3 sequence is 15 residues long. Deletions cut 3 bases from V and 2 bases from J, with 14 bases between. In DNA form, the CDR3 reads TGTGCCTGGAGCGACCGGGGCTGGCCTGGAAACACCATATATTTT. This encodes CAWSDRGWPGNTIYF.

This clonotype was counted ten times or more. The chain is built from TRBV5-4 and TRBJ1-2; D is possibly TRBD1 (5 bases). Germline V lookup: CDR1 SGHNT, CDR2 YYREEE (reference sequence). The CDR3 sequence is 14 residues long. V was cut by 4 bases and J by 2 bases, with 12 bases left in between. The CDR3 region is CASSKGTENYGYTF. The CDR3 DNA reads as TGTGCCAGCAGCAAAGGGACGGAAAACTATGGCTACACCTTC.

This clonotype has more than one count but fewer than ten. The CDR3 DNA reads as TGTGCCAGCAGTCTCGCCGGGACAGGGAGGGACAATGAGCAGTTCTTC. Translating it yields CASSLAGTGRDNEQFF. This sequence joins TRBV6-2 or TRBV6-3 and TRBJ2-1, with TRBD1 matching over 9 bases. The CDR3 sequence is 16 residues long. V shed 5 bases, J shed 5 bases, and the junction held 10 bases outside the gene matches. Germline values: CDR1 MNHEY, CDR2 SVGEGT.

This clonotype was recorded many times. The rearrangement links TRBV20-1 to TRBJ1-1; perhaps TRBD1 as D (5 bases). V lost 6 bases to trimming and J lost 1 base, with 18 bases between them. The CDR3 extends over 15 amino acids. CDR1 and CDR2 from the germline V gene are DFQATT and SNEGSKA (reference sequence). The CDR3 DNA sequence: TGCAGTGCCCCCATCAAGGGGACGAAGAACACTGAAGCTTTCTTT. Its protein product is CSAPIKGTKNTEAFF.

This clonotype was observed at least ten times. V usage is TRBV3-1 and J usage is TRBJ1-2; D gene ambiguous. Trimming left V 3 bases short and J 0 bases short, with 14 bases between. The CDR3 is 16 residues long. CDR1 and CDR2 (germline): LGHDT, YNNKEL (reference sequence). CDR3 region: CASSHAGADSNYGYTF. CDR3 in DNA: TGTGCCAGCAGCCATGCGGGAGCTGATTCTAACTATGGCTACACCTTC.

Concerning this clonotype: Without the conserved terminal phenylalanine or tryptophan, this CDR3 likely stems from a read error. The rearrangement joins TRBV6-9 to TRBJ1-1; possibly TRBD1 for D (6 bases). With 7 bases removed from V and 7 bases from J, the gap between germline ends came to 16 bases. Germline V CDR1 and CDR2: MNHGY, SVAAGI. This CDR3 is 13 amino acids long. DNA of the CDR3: TGTGCCAGCATTCTTTTCGAGGGGGGTGAAGCTTTCCTT. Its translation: CASILFEGGEAFL.

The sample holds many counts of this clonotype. CDR3 loop: CASSQGPLRGHDEQYF. The CDR3, as DNA: TGTGCCAGCAGCCAAGGGCCTCTGAGGGGGCATGACGAGCAGTACTTC. The chain joins TRBV3-2 to TRBJ2-7; whether TRBD1, the table's D call, matches the DNA was not checked. TRBV3-2 is a listed pseudogene. CDR3 size: 16 residues.